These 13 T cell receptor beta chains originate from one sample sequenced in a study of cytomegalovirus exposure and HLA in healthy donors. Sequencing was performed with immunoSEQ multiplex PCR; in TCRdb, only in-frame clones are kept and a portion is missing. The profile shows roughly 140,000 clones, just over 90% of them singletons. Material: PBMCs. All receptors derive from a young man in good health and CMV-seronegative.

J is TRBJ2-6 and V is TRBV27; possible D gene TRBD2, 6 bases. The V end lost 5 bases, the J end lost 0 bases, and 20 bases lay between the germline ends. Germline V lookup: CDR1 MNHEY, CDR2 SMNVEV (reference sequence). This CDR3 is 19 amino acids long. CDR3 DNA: TGTGCCAGCAGTCCTACTGCGGGACGGATTAACTCTGGGGCCAACGTCCTGACTTTC. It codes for CASSPTAGRINSGANVLTF.

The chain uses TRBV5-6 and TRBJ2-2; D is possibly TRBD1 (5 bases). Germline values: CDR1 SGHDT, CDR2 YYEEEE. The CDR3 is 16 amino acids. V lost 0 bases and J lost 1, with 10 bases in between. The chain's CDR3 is CASSLAVTGNTGELFF. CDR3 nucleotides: TGTGCCAGCAGCTTGGCCGTAACAGGGAACACCGGGGAGCTGTTTTTT.

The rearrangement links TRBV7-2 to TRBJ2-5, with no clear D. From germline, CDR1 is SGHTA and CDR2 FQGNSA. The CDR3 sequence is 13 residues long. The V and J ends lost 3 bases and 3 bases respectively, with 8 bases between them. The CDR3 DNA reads TGTGCCAGCAGCTTTAATCGTAAAGAGACCCAGTACTTC. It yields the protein CASSFNRKETQYF.

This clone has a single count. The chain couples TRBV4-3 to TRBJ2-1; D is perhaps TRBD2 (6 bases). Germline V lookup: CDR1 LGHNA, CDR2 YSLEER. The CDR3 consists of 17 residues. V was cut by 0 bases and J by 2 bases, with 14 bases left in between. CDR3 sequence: CASSQDSGTPAYNEQFF. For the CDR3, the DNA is TGCGCCAGCAGCCAAGATTCAGGGACTCCGGCCTACAATGAGCAGTTCTTC.

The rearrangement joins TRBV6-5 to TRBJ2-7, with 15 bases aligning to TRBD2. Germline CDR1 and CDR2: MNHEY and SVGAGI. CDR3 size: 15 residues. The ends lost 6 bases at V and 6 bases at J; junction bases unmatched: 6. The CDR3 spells CASSSGLAGGGEQYV. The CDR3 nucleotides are TGTGCCAGCAGCTCCGGACTAGCGGGAGGGGGCGAGCAGTACGTC.

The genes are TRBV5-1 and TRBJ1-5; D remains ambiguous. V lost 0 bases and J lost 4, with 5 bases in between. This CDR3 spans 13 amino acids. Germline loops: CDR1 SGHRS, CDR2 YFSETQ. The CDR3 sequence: CASSLDSNQPQHF. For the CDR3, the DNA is TGCGCCAGCAGCTTGGACAGTAATCAGCCCCAGCATTTT.

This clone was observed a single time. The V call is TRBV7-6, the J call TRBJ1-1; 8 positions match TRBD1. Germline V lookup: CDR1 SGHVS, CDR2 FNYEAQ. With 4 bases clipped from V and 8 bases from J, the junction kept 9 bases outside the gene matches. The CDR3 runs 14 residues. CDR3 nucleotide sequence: TGTGCCAGCAGCTCGGGACAGGACGTAGACGAAGCTTTCTTT. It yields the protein CASSSGQDVDEAFF.

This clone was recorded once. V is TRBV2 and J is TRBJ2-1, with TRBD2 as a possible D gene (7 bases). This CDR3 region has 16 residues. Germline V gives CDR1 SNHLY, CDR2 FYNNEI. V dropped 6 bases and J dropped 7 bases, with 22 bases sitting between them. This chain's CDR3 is CASSATGIGTTNEQFF. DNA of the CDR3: TGTGCCAGCAGCGCAACAGGGATTGGGACTACAAATGAGCAGTTCTTC.

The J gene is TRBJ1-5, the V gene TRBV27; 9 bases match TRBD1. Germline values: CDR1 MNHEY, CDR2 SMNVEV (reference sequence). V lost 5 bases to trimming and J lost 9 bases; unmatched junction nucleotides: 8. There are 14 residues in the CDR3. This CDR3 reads CASSLTGGLRPQHF. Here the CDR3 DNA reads TGTGCCAGCAGTCTGACAGGGGGGCTACGGCCCCAGCATTTT.

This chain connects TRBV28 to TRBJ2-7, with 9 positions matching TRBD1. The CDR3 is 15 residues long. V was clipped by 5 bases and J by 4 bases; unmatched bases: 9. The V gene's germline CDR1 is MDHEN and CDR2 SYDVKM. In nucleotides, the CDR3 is TGTGCCAGCAGTCGAAGGGCGGGGACAGGGTACGAGCAGTACGTC. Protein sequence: CASSRRAGTGYEQYV.

CDR3 coding DNA: TGTGCCAGCAGCGCGGGACCCTATAATTCACCCCTCCACTTT. Encoded protein: CASSAGPYNSPLHF. This chain connects TRBV6-1 to TRBJ1-6; a possible D gene is TRBD1 (5 bases). Trimming took 6 bases from V and 2 from J, leaving 8 bases between them. The germline V gene encodes CDR1 MNHNS and CDR2 SASEGT. This CDR3 contains 14 residues.

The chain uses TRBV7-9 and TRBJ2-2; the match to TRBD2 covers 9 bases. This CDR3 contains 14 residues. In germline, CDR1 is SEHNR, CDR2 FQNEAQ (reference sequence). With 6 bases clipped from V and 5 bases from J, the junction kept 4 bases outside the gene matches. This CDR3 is CASRPGLATGELFF. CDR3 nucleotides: TGTGCCAGCAGACCGGGACTAGCAACCGGGGAGCTGTTTTTT.

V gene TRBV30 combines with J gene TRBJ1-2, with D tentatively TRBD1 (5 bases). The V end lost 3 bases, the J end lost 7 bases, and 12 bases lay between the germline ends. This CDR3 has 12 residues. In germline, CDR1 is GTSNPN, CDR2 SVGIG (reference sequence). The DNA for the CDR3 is TGTGCCTGGAGCCAGGGCCCAGGTGGCTACACCTTC. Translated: CAWSQGPGGYTF.